Shown below are 18 T cell receptor beta chains from a single sample sequenced in a study of blood T cell repertoires in COVID-19. Assay: immunoSEQ multiplex PCR; the TCRdb copy retains only in-frame clones and omits some. The sample contains roughly 87,000 clones, about 82% of which appear only once. The sample was peripheral blood. All receptors derive from a man aged 45-65 years with active COVID-19.

The chain recombines TRBV30 with TRBJ2-7; the match to TRBD1 covers 11 bases. Germline V gene lookup returns CDR1 GTSNPN and CDR2 SVGIG (reference sequence). Trimming cost V 5 bases and J 3 bases; bases outside gene matches: 0. This CDR3 comprises 12 residues. The CDR3 nucleotides read TGTGCCTGGGGGACAGGGGGCTACGAGCAGTACTTC. Residues: CAWGTGGYEQYF.

The chain couples TRBV6-5 to TRBJ2-1; TRBD2 matches 11 bases. Per germline, CDR1 MNHEY and CDR2 SVGAGI. This CDR3 contains 12 residues. J was trimmed by 12 bases and V by 2 bases; bases with no gene match: 0. The CDR3 DNA is TGTGCCAGCAGTTACGGGACTAGCGGGCAGTTCTTC. This gives the protein CASSYGTSGQFF.

This chain connects TRBV6-2 or TRBV6-3 to TRBJ2-7; 7 nucleotides match TRBD2. J gave up 12 bases and V 2 bases, and 16 bases lay outside the gene matches. Looked up from germline, CDR1 is MNHEY and CDR2 is SVGEGT. The CDR3 is 15 amino acids. CDR3 DNA: TGTGCCAGCAGTTACCACGGGAGGACCCCAAGTTGGGCGTACTTC. Its translation is CASSYHGRTPSWAYF.

This sequence joins TRBV9 and TRBJ2-7, with TRBD1 matching over 12 bases. The CDR3 loop spans 15 amino acids. CDR1 is SGDLS, CDR2 YYNGEE, per germline. J lost 5 bases, V lost 1 base, and 4 bases had no gene match. For the CDR3, the DNA is TGTGCCAGCAGCGTAAGGGGACAGGGGGCACACGAGCAGTACTTC. Residues: CASSVRGQGAHEQYF.

This clone was counted a single time. V gene TRBV19 combines with J gene TRBJ1-2, with 11 bases matching TRBD1. This CDR3 region has 15 residues. J lost 7 bases, V lost 6 bases, and 10 bases had no gene match. Germline assignment: CDR1 LNHDA and CDR2 SQIVND (reference sequence). This CDR3 is CASRNTGTGGSGYTF. The CDR3 DNA is TGTGCCAGTAGGAACACCGGGACAGGGGGGTCTGGCTACACCTTC.

CDR3 protein: CSVSTPGPGGIDTQYF. The CDR3 nucleotides are TGCAGCGTTTCGACGCCGGGACCCGGGGGTATAGATACGCAGTATTTT. The genes are TRBV29-1 and TRBJ2-3; weak D call: TRBD2 (6 bases). Germline CDR1 SQVTM, CDR2 ANQGSEA. V was clipped by 5 bases and J by 5 bases, with 23 bases between them. The CDR3 extends over 16 amino acids.

The CDR3 region has the DNA TGTGCCAGCAGCATCGGAGGTCAGCCCCAGCATTTT. Translating gives CASSIGGQPQHF. V gene TRBV11-2 combines with J gene TRBJ1-5; D remains unclear. Trimming took off 5 bases at V and 6 bases at J, with 8 bases between the two ends. This CDR3 comprises 12 residues. Germline V gene lookup returns CDR1 SGHAT and CDR2 FQNNGV.

V and J are TRBV12-3 or TRBV12-4 and TRBJ1-5; 7 bases agree with TRBD1. The V gene end was trimmed by 5 bases and the J gene end by 7 bases; junction bases not matched to a gene: 2. CDR3 length: 12 amino acids. The chain's CDR3 is CASSNRGQPQHF. The CDR3 region has the DNA TGTGCCAGCAGTAACAGGGGCCAGCCCCAGCATTTT.

This clone showed up just once. The V gene is TRBV28, the J gene TRBJ1-1, with TRBD1 matching 10 bases. The V gene's germline CDR1 is MDHEN and CDR2 SYDVKM. The CDR3 is 15 residues long. V dropped 5 bases and J dropped 6; count of bases not matched to a gene: 9. CDR3 amino acids: CASSPWGDRGPEAFF. The CDR3 region has the DNA TGTGCCAGCAGTCCCTGGGGGGACAGGGGACCTGAAGCTTTCTTT.

V usage is TRBV5-1 and J usage is TRBJ2-5; tentatively, D is TRBD2 (5 bases). Trimming took 0 bases from V and 4 from J, leaving 19 bases between them. Germline V gene data show CDR1 as SGHRS and CDR2 as YFSETQ. The CDR3 has 17 residues. The chain's CDR3 is CASSLGLSSFSGETQYF. The CDR3 coding sequence is TGCGCCAGCAGCTTGGGACTATCCTCCTTTTCGGGAGAGACCCAGTACTTC.

The CDR3 sequence: CATSDAKPGYGYTF. The CDR3 DNA reads as TGTGCCACCAGTGATGCCAAGCCGGGCTATGGCTACACCTTC. V usage is TRBV24-1 and J usage is TRBJ1-2; no definite D call. Trimming removed 3 bases at V and 4 bases at J, with 11 bases between. Germline CDR1 KGHDR, CDR2 SFDVKD. The CDR3 runs 14 residues.

This rearrangement joins TRBV6-2 or TRBV6-3 to TRBJ1-5; D gene uncertain. V was pared by 6 bases and J by 3 bases, with 12 bases between. The CDR3 is 14 amino acids. Looked up from germline, CDR1 is MNHEY and CDR2 is SVGEGT. This chain's CDR3 is CASSPTALNQPQHF. As DNA, the CDR3 is TGTGCCAGCAGCCCAACAGCCCTCAATCAGCCCCAGCATTTT.

This clone was observed a single time. The chain carries TRBV5-6 and TRBJ2-7; 9 bases match TRBD1. CDR1 is SGHDT, CDR2 YYEEEE, per germline. V shed 1 base, J shed 2 bases, and the junction held 4 bases outside the gene matches. This CDR3 contains 15 residues. The CDR3 DNA follows: TGTGCCAGCAGCTTGTCTGGACAGGGGACCTACGAGCAGTACTTC. Translating it yields CASSLSGQGTYEQYF.

This clone was recorded only once. This chain connects TRBV15 to TRBJ2-3; TRBD2 matches 7 bases. Germline CDR1 reads LNHNV; CDR2 reads YYDKDF (reference sequence). With V trimmed by 5 bases and J by 4 bases, 6 bases remained unmatched. This CDR3 region has 14 residues. CDR3 in amino acids: CATSSPGGPDTQYF. CDR3 nucleotides: TGTGCCACCAGCTCTCCGGGAGGCCCAGATACGCAGTATTTT.

The rearrangement links TRBV5-1 to TRBJ2-2; D possibly corresponds to TRBD2 (5 bases). V was shortened by 0 bases and J by 4 bases, with 10 bases between the two germline ends. Germline lookup yields CDR1 SGHRS and CDR2 YFSETQ. This CDR3 has 15 amino acids. Here the CDR3 DNA reads TGCGCCAGCAGCTTGGGAGGGTTAGGCACCGGGGAGCTGTTTTTT. It specifies CASSLGGLGTGELFF.

The chain recombines TRBV2 with TRBJ2-1, with D tentatively TRBD2 (6 bases). This CDR3 has 18 residues. Trimming removed 3 bases from V and 1 base from J, with 19 bases in between. Germline CDR1 reads SNHLY; CDR2 reads FYNNEI. The DNA of the CDR3 is TGTGCCAGCAGTGACATGGGGCAGGGAGGTTTATCCTACAATGAGCAGTTCTTC. Translating gives CASSDMGQGGLSYNEQFF.

This clone was recorded once. The V and J genes are TRBV24-1 and TRBJ2-2; D may be TRBD1 (6 bases). V was shortened by 2 bases and J by 7 bases, with 10 bases between the two germline ends. This CDR3 has 14 amino acids. In germline, CDR1 is KGHDR, CDR2 SFDVKD. As DNA, the CDR3 is TGTGCCACCAGTGATTCAGGGGCAATCGGGGAGCTGTTTTTT. Residues: CATSDSGAIGELFF.

There are a few counts of this clone. The chain has TRBV5-4 and TRBJ1-2, with 7 bases lining up with TRBD1. Trimming removed 4 bases from V and 4 bases from J; junction bases left unmatched: 7. The germline V gene encodes CDR1 SGHNT and CDR2 YYREEE (reference sequence). CDR3 length: 14 residues. This CDR3 is CASSTRQGSYGYTF. The DNA of the CDR3 is TGTGCCAGCAGCACCCGACAGGGTAGCTATGGCTACACCTTC. Combining the CDR3 with reference TRBV5-4 and TRBJ1-2 gives the whole variable domain ETGVTQSPTHLIKTRGQQVTLRCSSQSGHNTVSWYQQALGQGPQFIFQYYREEENGRGNFPPRFSGLQFPNYSSELNVNALELDDSALYLCASSTRQGSYGYTFGSGTRLTVV.